These 19 T cell receptor beta chains were sequenced from one sample in a study of blood T cell repertoires in COVID-19. The protocol was immunoSEQ multiplex PCR, while the TCRdb copy is restricted to in-frame clones and leaves out a portion. Of roughly 100,000 clones in the sample, nearly 90% are singletons; the top ten hold just over 3%. Material for sequencing was peripheral blood. Receptors were obtained from a man aged 50-60 years in a cohort sampled during active COVID-19.

V and J are TRBV5-1 and TRBJ1-4; the match to TRBD1 covers 7 bases. The CDR3 is 16 amino acids. Germline CDR1 and CDR2: SGHRS and YFSETQ. The J segment lost 7 bases and the V segment lost 4 bases, leaving 13 bases of the junction unmatched. CDR3 loop: CASSLDQGGAFEKLFF. CDR3 sequence (DNA): TGCGCCAGCAGCCTAGACCAGGGGGGCGCCTTTGAAAAACTGTTTTTT. The full variable domain, with the rest looked up from reference TRBV5-1 and TRBJ1-4, is KAGVTQTPRYLIKTRGQQVTLSCSPISGHRSVSWYQQTPGQGLQFLFEYFSETQRNKGNFPGRFSGRQFSNSRSEMNVSTLELGDSALYLCASSLDQGGAFEKLFFGSGTQLSVL.

This clone was seen just once. The CDR3 sequence is CASSLVPPAYEQYF. For the CDR3, the DNA is TGCGCCAGCAGCTTGGTCCCCCCCGCCTACGAGCAGTACTTC. The V and J genes are TRBV5-1 and TRBJ2-7; no clear D gene. Germline loops: CDR1 SGHRS, CDR2 YFSETQ. The germline V and J ends were trimmed by 0 bases and 2 bases, with 9 bases remaining between them. The CDR3 loop spans 14 amino acids.

The sample holds one count of this clone. The chain combines TRBV5-1 with TRBJ2-5, with 9 bases fitting TRBD2. With 5 bases clipped from V and 5 bases from J, the junction kept 4 bases outside the gene matches. From germline, CDR1 is SGHRS and CDR2 YFSETQ. The CDR3 covers 13 residues. The DNA for the CDR3 is TGCGCCAGCAGTGGGACTAGCCGGGAGACCCAGTACTTC. Its protein is CASSGTSRETQYF.

The genes are TRBV7-9 and TRBJ2-2; 8 bases match TRBD1. CDR1 and CDR2 from the germline V gene are SEHNR and FQNEAQ (reference sequence). With V trimmed by 6 bases and J by 2 bases, 8 bases remained unmatched. The CDR3 contains 16 residues. CDR3 in amino acids: CASRGWQGANTGELFF. CDR3 nucleotides: TGTGCCAGCAGAGGATGGCAGGGGGCTAACACCGGGGAGCTGTTTTTT.

The rearrangement uses TRBV12-3 or TRBV12-4 and TRBJ2-7; D call uncertain. V was clipped by 3 bases and J by 3 bases, with 6 bases between them. The CDR3 runs to 12 residues. CDR3: CASSFSGYEQYV. The CDR3 DNA reads TGTGCCAGCAGTTTCTCGGGCTACGAGCAGTACGTC.

The V gene is TRBV5-1, the J gene TRBJ2-7, with 7 positions matching TRBD1. Germline CDR1 SGHRS, CDR2 YFSETQ. Unmatched junction bases numbered 5, after V lost 5 bases and J lost 6 bases. The CDR3 is made up of 12 amino acids. The CDR3 bases are TGCGCCAGCAGTCAGGGGGTCGGCGAGCAGTACGTC. This codes for CASSQGVGEQYV.

This chain uses TRBV6-6 with TRBJ2-3, with D uncertain. Trimming left V 6 bases short and J 4 bases short, with 20 bases between. CDR1 MNHNY and CDR2 SVGAGI come from the germline V gene (reference sequence). The CDR3 extends over 16 amino acids. The CDR3 sequence: CASSAGSSRSSDTQYF. The CDR3 DNA reads as TGTGCCAGCAGCGCCGGATCGAGCCGTAGCTCAGATACGCAGTATTTT.

The chain uses TRBV4-2 and TRBJ2-2; D perhaps matches TRBD2 (5 bases). Trimming took off 4 bases at V and 8 bases at J, with 14 bases between the two ends. Germline values: CDR1 LGHNA, CDR2 YNFKEQ. The CDR3 sequence is 14 residues long. The CDR3, as DNA: TGTGCCAGCAGCCCCGGACTGATAGAGGGGGAGCTGTTTTTT. Its translation is CASSPGLIEGELFF.

This chain uses TRBV2 with TRBJ2-7, with 8 positions matching TRBD1. From germline, CDR1 is SNHLY and CDR2 FYNNEI. J lost 7 bases, V lost 6 bases, and 2 bases had no gene match. The CDR3 spans 11 residues. The CDR3, as DNA: TGTGCCAGCAGACAGGGGGAAGAGCAGTACGTC. Translation gives CASRQGEEQYV.

The gene calls are TRBV18 and TRBJ2-2; D may be TRBD2 (6 bases). The V end lost 3 bases, the J end lost 5 bases, and 13 bases lay between the germline ends. This CDR3 has 15 residues. Germline V gives CDR1 KGHSH, CDR2 LQKENI. CDR3 in amino acids: CASSPLGGETGELFF. The CDR3 DNA reads as TGTGCCAGCTCACCGCTCGGCGGGGAAACCGGGGAGCTGTTTTTT.

V gene TRBV4-2 combines with J gene TRBJ1-2, with D maybe TRBD1 (5 bases). V was trimmed by 0 bases and J by 2 bases, leaving 13 bases between them. CDR1 LGHNA and CDR2 YNFKEQ come from the germline V gene. The CDR3 contains 16 residues. CDR3 nucleotides: TGTGCCAGCAGCCAAGACGGCTCGGGGGGGAACTATGGCTACACCTTC. Its translation is CASSQDGSGGNYGYTF.

The chain has TRBV7-9 and TRBJ1-1; no clear D gene. Per germline, CDR1 SEHNR and CDR2 FQNEAQ (reference sequence). The CDR3 totals 15 residues. Between the trimmed V and J ends, which lost 4 bases and 10 bases, there was a span of 22 bases. The CDR3 region has the DNA TGTGCCAGCAGCTCCCCGGTTGGGAGGTCTAAGGGAGCTTTCTTT. Its protein is CASSSPVGRSKGAFF.

The chain couples TRBV1 to TRBJ1-5. TRBV1 is tagged as a pseudogene. The CDR3 length is 15 residues. CDR3 residues: CTSSSRWGDHQPQHF. CDR3 DNA: TGCACCAGCAGCTCCCGATGGGGAGACCATCAGCCCCAGCATTTT.

This rearrangement joins TRBV5-4 to TRBJ1-1; the D is unclear. Between the trimmed V and J ends, which lost 4 bases and 4 bases, there was a span of 8 bases. Germline V lookup: CDR1 SGHNT, CDR2 YYREEE (reference sequence). This CDR3 is built from 12 residues. CDR3 in DNA: TGTGCCAGCAGCCGGGGAGGCACTGAAGCTTTCTTT. This sequence encodes CASSRGGTEAFF.

V and J are TRBV19 and TRBJ2-5, with TRBD1 as a possible D gene (7 bases). CDR3 length: 16 amino acids. V lost 8 bases and J 4 bases, leaving 23 bases between the germline ends. Per germline, CDR1 LNHDA and CDR2 SQIVND (reference sequence). CDR3 region: CASSNAGTARGETQYF. The CDR3 region has the DNA TGTGCCAGTTCCAACGCGGGGACAGCAAGAGGAGAGACCCAGTACTTC.

The rearrangement uses TRBV9 and TRBJ2-3; D is perhaps TRBD2 (6 bases). The CDR3 extends over 13 amino acids. Deletions cut 9 bases from V and 3 bases from J, with 14 bases between. CDR1 SGDLS and CDR2 YYNGEE come from the germline V gene. The CDR3 DNA is TGTGCCACCTCACTAGCCCAGACAGATACGCAGTATTTT. This encodes CATSLAQTDTQYF.

CDR3 in amino acids: CAISGTSGGSTDTQYF. DNA for the CDR3: TGTGCCATCAGTGGTACTAGCGGGGGAAGCACAGATACGCAGTATTTT. The rearrangement joins TRBV10-3 to TRBJ2-3, with 11 bases aligning to TRBD2. This CDR3 region has 16 residues. V shed 4 bases and J 0 bases; nucleotides not matched to a gene: 3. The germline CDR1 and CDR2 sequences are ENHRY and SYGVKD.

The rearrangement joins TRBV21-1 to TRBJ2-7; TRBD2 reflects the table's D call only, with no check against the DNA. TRBV21-1 is an annotated pseudogene. The CDR3 is 14 amino acids. The CDR3 bases are TGTGCCAGCAGCAAAGATGAGGGATCCTACGAGCAGTACTTC. It encodes CASSKDEGSYEQYF.

The gene calls are TRBV7-4 and TRBJ2-3, with D tentatively TRBD2 (5 bases). The V end was cut by 1 base, the J end by 4 bases, with 12 bases between. The length of the CDR3 is 15 residues. CDR1 and CDR2 (germline): SGHVT, SQSDAQ. CDR3 sequence (DNA): TGTGCCAGCAGCTTAGGAGGGAAGGGCGCAGATACGCAGTATTTT. This codes for CASSLGGKGADTQYF.